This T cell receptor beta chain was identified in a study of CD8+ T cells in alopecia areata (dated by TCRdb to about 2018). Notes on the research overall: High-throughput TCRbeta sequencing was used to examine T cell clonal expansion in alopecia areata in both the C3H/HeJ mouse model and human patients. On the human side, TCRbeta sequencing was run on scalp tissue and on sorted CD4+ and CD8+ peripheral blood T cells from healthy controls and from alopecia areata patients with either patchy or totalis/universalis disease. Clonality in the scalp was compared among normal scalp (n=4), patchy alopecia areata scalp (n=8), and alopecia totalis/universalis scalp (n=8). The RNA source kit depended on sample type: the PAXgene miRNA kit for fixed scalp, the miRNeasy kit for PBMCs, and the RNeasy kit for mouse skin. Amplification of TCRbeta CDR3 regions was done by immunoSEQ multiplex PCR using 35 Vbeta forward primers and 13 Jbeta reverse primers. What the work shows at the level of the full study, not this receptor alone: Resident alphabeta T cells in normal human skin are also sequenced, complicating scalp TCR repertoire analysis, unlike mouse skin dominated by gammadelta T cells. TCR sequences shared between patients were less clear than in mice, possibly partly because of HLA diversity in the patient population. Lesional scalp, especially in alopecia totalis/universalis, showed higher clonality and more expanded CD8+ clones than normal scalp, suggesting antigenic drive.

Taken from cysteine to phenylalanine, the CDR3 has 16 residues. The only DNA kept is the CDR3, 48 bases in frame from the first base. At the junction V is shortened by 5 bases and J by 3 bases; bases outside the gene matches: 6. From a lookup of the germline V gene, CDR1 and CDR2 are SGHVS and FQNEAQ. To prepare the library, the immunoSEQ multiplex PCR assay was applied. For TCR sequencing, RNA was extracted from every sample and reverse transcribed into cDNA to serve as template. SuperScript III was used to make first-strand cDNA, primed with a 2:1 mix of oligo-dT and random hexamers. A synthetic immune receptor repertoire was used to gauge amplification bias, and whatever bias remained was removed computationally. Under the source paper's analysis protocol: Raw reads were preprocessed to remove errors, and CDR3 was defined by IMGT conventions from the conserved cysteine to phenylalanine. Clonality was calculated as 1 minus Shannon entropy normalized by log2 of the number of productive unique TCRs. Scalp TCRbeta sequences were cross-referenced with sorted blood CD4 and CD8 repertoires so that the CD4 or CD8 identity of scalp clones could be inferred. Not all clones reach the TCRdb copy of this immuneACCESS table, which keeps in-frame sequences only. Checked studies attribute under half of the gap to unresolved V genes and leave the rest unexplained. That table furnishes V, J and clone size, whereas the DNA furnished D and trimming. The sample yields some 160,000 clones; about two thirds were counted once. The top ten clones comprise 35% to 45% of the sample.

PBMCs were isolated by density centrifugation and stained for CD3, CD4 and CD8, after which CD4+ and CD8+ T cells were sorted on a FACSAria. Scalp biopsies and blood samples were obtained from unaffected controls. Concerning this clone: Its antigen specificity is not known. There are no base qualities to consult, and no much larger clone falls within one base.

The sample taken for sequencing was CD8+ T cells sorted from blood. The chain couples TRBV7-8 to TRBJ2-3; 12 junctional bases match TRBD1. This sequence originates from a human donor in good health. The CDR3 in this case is CASSTGQGAGTDTQYF. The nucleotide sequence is TGTGCCAGCAGCACGGGACAGGGGGCAGGTACAGATACGCAGTATTTT. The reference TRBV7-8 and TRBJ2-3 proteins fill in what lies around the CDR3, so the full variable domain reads GAGVSQSPRYKVAKRGQDVALRCDPISGHVSLFWYQQALGQGPEFLTYFQNEAQLDKSGLPSDRFFAERPEGSVSTLKIQRTQQEDSAVYLCASSTGQGAGTDTQYFGPGTRLTVL.